This T cell receptor (beta chain) comes out of a study of TIL therapy for anti-PD-1-resistant metastatic lung cancer. Sequencing used immunoSEQ v3. Method: immunoSEQ multiplex PCR; TCRdb's copy keeps in-frame clones and lacks some. The sample records 95,000 or so clones, about three fifths being singletons. Time point indicated: pre-treatment sample, taken before nivolumab and TIL therapy. Tumor tissue came from excised metastases, mostly pleural nodules or supraclavicular lymph nodes. Patients were adults with stage 4 NSCLC. CDR1 is LGHNA and CDR2 is YSLEER in the germline V gene. The V and J ends lost 0 bases and 8 bases respectively, with 22 bases between them. The CDR3 runs to 17 residues. There are a few counts of this clone.

The chain joins TRBV4-3 to TRBJ1-2; D not certain. This receptor was identified in a person between 30 and 80 years old with non-small cell lung cancer. Sequenced here: tumor tissue, sampled at baseline. CDR3 in amino acids: CASSQDDRTSIVKGYTF. CDR3 DNA: TGCGCCAGCAGCCAAGATGACCGGACCTCTATTGTTAAGGGCTACACCTTC.